This TCR beta chain was sequenced in a study of naive and memory T cell subsets. Points from the study as a whole: Naive repertoires, especially CD8, held a few larger clonotypes, possibly memory cells re-expressing CD45RA. In CD4 and CD8 cells, diversity dropped from naive through EMRA.

From the second PCR step, alpha and beta chains were amplified apart. CMV status came from CD4+ IFNgamma after overnight CMV lysate stimulation. This clonotype showed up many times. Its antigen is not known. With 4 bases clipped from V and 1 base from J, the junction kept 5 bases outside the gene matches. Germline values: CDR1 LNHDA, CDR2 SQIVND (reference sequence). The CDR3 spans 16 residues. Both TRBC1 and TRBC2 were covered by a beta constant-region primer of two equimolar oligonucleotides. The ligated cDNA underwent four PCR rounds using SP2 and nested alpha and beta constant-region primers. TCRdb called the UMI-ligation and nested PCR reads again in MiXCR, with one record for every CDR3 protein. The sample holds some 110,000 distinct CDR3 sequences, around 13% seen once.

This chain links TRBV19 with TRBJ2-4; 9 bases are shared with TRBD1. Sequencing used naive CD8+ T cells from blood. The sequence was obtained from a human donor in good health. The CDR3 DNA sequence: TGTGCCAGTAGTACAAGGACAGGGGATGCCAAAAACATTCAGTACTTC. This encodes CASSTRTGDAKNIQYF.